This T cell receptor beta chain appears in the sequencing data of a study of identical twins. To note about this clonotype: Its matching antigen is unknown.

The CDR3 has 15 amino acids. V was shortened by 10 bases and J by 0 bases, with 18 bases between the two germline ends. Germline V gene sequence: CDR1 MNHGY, CDR2 SVAAGI. With template switching, a universal primer site was added, and the cDNA carried unique molecular identifiers. TCRdb itself ran the 5' RACE reads through MiXCR, one entry per CDR3 protein. The sample holds 200,000 to 250,000 distinct CDR3 sequences, roughly 7% seen once. General study points: Fewer insertions marked abundant cord blood beta clonotypes; young adult naive trended weakly, memory not at all. Its conclusions, products of cross-sectional statistical analysis, did not come from following the same donors. Researchers caution that invariant MAIT and iNKT cells could partly confound zero-insertion analyses.

This same sample was also taken into another study, of yellow fever vaccine responses in identical twins.

Material for sequencing was memory (CD45RO+) T cells sorted from blood. The TCR was taken from a woman aged 18-29 years in good health. The genes are TRBV6-9 and TRBJ1-2; no clear D. The CDR3 spells CATRRRFYSNYGYTF. The DNA for the CDR3 is TGTGCCACCCGGAGGAGATTCTATTCTAACTATGGCTACACCTTC.